A single T cell receptor (beta chain) is shown here with its context. This clonotype was seen at least ten times. Its target antigen remains unknown. Per-nucleotide qualities are absent, and no much larger clonotype sits a single base away. The data belong to a study of regulatory T cells in long-lasting Graves disease (dated by TCRdb to the early 2020s). Context from the whole study: In the newly diagnosed Graves' disease group, patients had been taking antithyroid drugs for less than 3 months. Patients with persistent Graves' disease were compared with patients with newly diagnosed Graves' disease using TCR sequencing and RNA sequencing of peripheral blood. The study took place in China and was registered as a clinical trial. A total of 33 samples underwent TCR sequencing, from 13 patients with persistent Graves' disease and 20 or so patients with newly diagnosed Graves' disease. Results the study describes overall, beyond this receptor: The authors acknowledged the small sample size as a limitation that may reduce accuracy. Only peripheral blood was studied, because thyroid tissue, the primary lesion, was inaccessible. Compared with newly diagnosed patients, patients with persistent Graves' disease had lower TCR Shannon entropy and fewer highly expanded clones, which suggests clonal expansion. Persistent disease showed preferential use of TRBV28, TRBJ1-2 and TRBJ2-5, whereas newly diagnosed disease favored TRBV20-1 and TRBJ2-1. Persistent patients shared more public clonotypes among themselves (more than 2,500) than newly diagnosed patients did (approximately 900). Sequencing and analysis were limited to the TCR beta chain.

The protocol used for the library was multiplex PCR. Instrument used: Illumina HiSeq 4000. iRepertoire HTBI primers and Arm-PCR amplification of CDR3 regions were used to construct TCR beta libraries. Before sequencing, the PCR products underwent gel purification. The paper's data handling went like this. Across samples, around 58 TRBV and 13 to 15 TRBJ segments were identified and used for gene usage analysis of CDR3 amino acid clonotypes. Filtered high-quality paired reads were merged into contigs using COPE and FqMerger. BLAST was used to align contigs to the IMGT TRBV, TRBD and TRBJ reference genes, and CDR3 was defined following IMGT. Any clonotype with a frequency above 0.1% was classified as a highly expanded clone. Repertoire diversity was measured by Shannon entropy, and V-J evenness by the Gini coefficient. Public clonotypes were defined as clonotypes shared by more than one individual. The public reads were run again by TCRdb, first through fastp at Q25 and then through MiXCR, and only productive beta chains were kept. Duplicate CDR3 protein sequences are folded into a single record with the most common DNA and genes. These V and J calls rely on TCRdb rather than the paper's analysis. Across this sample there are approximately 230,000 distinct CDR3 sequences, with 18% seen only once. Approximately 20% of the sample is in the top ten clones.

The time point label on this specimen signifies: newly diagnosed GD, antithyroid drugs for less than 3 months. For both TCR sequencing and RNA sequencing, RNA was extracted from PBMCs using TRIzol. The diagnosis of Graves' disease was made according to American Thyroid Association guidelines. The patients came from an endocrinology department in Xi'an, China. Each patient gave about 10 milliliters of peripheral blood, collected in an EDTA anticoagulant tube. Ficoll Paque Plus density gradient separation was used to isolate PBMCs, and no additional T cell sorting was done. RNA quality was checked with an Agilent 2100 Bioanalyzer and agarose gel, and concentration with a NanoDrop 2000. V and J are truncated by 6 bases and 7 bases respectively, leaving an intervening sequence of 12 bases. The germline V gene specifies MGHDK as CDR1 and SYGVNS as CDR2. There are 12 amino acids in the CDR3, from cysteine to phenylalanine inclusive. The entry retains the CDR3 DNA only, 36 bases that are in frame from base 1.

The chain uses TRBV25-1 and TRBJ1-1, with the D gene not clear enough to name. This receptor was obtained from a female donor with Graves disease. The input for sequencing was peripheral blood mononuclear cells (PBMCs), taken at new diagnosis, from a patient treated with antithyroid drugs. The DNA sequence follows: TGTGCCAGCAGCCCGGGGAGAGGTGAAGCTTTCTTT. This translates into CASSPGRGEAFF.